A single sample is the source of the 27 T cell receptor beta chains below, sequenced in a study of T cells in Graves' hyperthyroidism and ophthalmopathy. TCR beta CDR3 region amplification was performed from RNA transcripts. The HTBI set primed first-round TCR CDR3 RT-PCR. TCRdb re-called the multiplex PCR reads with MiXCR, one entry per CDR3 protein. Here the sample spans 300,000 to 500,000 distinct CDR3 sequences, 11% to 15% being singletons. Sequencing input: blood. These receptors all come from a man in his forties or fifties with Graves' ophthalmopathy.

The CDR3 DNA reads as TGTGCCAGCAGTTTAGTAGGAGCGATACAGCAGTACTTC. This translates into CASSLVGAIQQYF. The V gene is TRBV12-3 or TRBV12-4, the J gene TRBJ2-7; D remains unclear. The CDR3 length is 13 residues. V gave up 1 base and J gave up 8 bases, with 12 bases separating them.

This clonotype was detected ten times or more. This chain joins TRBV2 and TRBJ2-3, with 7 positions matching TRBD2. Germline V gives CDR1 SNHLY, CDR2 FYNNEI. The junction had 10 bases not matched to a gene; V was cut back by 7 bases and J by 0 bases. CDR3 length: 16 amino acids. CDR3 DNA sequence: TGTGCCAGCATCTCGGGACTATCCCTAAGCACAGATACGCAGTATTTT. Residues: CASISGLSLSTDTQYF.

This clonotype appeared many times. The V gene is TRBV6-5, the J gene TRBJ1-5; 7 nucleotides align to TRBD1. The CDR3 is 15 residues long. CDR1 is MNHEY, CDR2 SVGAGI, per germline. J was trimmed by 6 bases and V by 6 bases; bases with no gene match: 11. In DNA, the CDR3 is TGTGCCAGCAGCCCGGCAGGGGGGCCATTTCAGCCCCAGCATTTT. Encoded protein: CASSPAGGPFQPQHF.

This clonotype was found a few times. V gene TRBV19 combines with J gene TRBJ2-1; TRBD2 matches at 7 bases. The CDR3 extends over 16 amino acids. Per the germline V gene, CDR1 is LNHDA and CDR2 is SQIVND (reference sequence). With V trimmed by 1 base and J by 0 bases, 3 bases remained unmatched. The CDR3 is CASSIGAGVSYNEQFF. CDR3 in DNA: TGTGCCAGTAGTATAGGTGCGGGAGTCTCCTACAATGAGCAGTTCTTC.

This clonotype has just a few counts. The J gene is TRBJ1-5, the V gene TRBV18; D remains unclear. From germline, CDR1 is KGHSH and CDR2 LQKENI. The CDR3 is 15 residues long. Deletions cut 3 bases from V and 5 bases from J, with 14 bases between. The chain's CDR3 is CASSPSRGSDQPQHF. Written as DNA, the CDR3 is TGTGCCAGCTCACCGTCCCGGGGTTCGGATCAGCCCCAGCATTTT.

This clonotype was detected many times. The V call is TRBV6-1, the J call TRBJ2-3; D remains ambiguous. This CDR3 region has 14 residues. V shed 2 bases and J shed 8 bases, with 14 bases lying between them. Germline values: CDR1 MNHNS, CDR2 SASEGT. The chain's CDR3 is CASSENPTESTQYF. The CDR3 region has the DNA TGTGCCAGCAGTGAAAACCCAACAGAGAGTACGCAGTATTTT.

This clonotype was picked up a small number of times. The CDR3 DNA is TGCGCCAGCAGCTCCAAGATCAACTACGAGCAGTACTTC. Its protein is CASSSKINYEQYF. This rearrangement joins TRBV4-1 to TRBJ2-7, with unresolved D. V lost 5 bases to trimming and J lost 3 bases, with 11 bases between them. From germline, CDR1 is MGHRA and CDR2 YSYEKL. The CDR3 has 13 amino acids.

The chain joins TRBV20-1 to TRBJ1-1; the D is unclear. Per the germline V gene, CDR1 is DFQATT and CDR2 is SNEGSKA (reference sequence). V was trimmed by 0 bases and J by 1 base, leaving 15 bases between them. The CDR3 spans 16 residues. The DNA of the CDR3 is TGCAGTGCTAGAGATCTACGGGGTTGGACGAACACTGAAGCTTTCTTT. Translated, it gives CSARDLRGWTNTEAFF.

At least ten counts were recorded for this clonotype. This chain links TRBV18 with TRBJ2-7, with D possibly TRBD2 on 6 matching bases. CDR1 is KGHSH and CDR2 is LQKENI in the germline V gene. The V end lost 1 base, the J end lost 2 bases, and 9 bases lay between the germline ends. The CDR3 totals 14 residues. CDR3 region: CASSPRGETYEQYF. CDR3 DNA: TGTGCCAGCTCACCACGGGGGGAAACCTACGAGCAGTACTTC. Variable domain in full (rest from reference TRBV18 and TRBJ2-7): NAGVMQNPRHLVRRRGQEARLRCSPMKGHSHVYWYRQLPEEGLKFMVYLQKENIIDESGMPKERFSAEFPKEGPSILRIQQVVRGDSAAYFCASSPRGETYEQYFGPGTRLTVT.

This clonotype was counted between two and nine times. J is TRBJ1-1 and V is TRBV20-1; 7 bases line up with TRBD1. Unmatched junction bases numbered 8, after V lost 5 bases and J lost 8 bases. The length of the CDR3 is 12 residues. Germline assignment: CDR1 DFQATT and CDR2 SNEGSKA (reference sequence). Here the CDR3 DNA reads TGCAGTGCTGGCAGGGGGGGCGCCGAAGCTTTCTTT. Protein product: CSAGRGGAEAFF.

This clonotype was seen repeatedly, ten times or more. This sequence joins TRBV27 and TRBJ1-2, with a weak D call TRBD1 (5 bases). Trimming took off 8 bases at V and 4 bases at J, with 17 bases between the two ends. Germline V gives CDR1 MNHEY, CDR2 SMNVEV (reference sequence). The CDR3 length is 14 residues. CDR3: CASHAGRAVYGYTF. The CDR3 nucleotides are TGTGCCAGCCATGCGGGCAGGGCAGTCTATGGCTACACCTTC.

This clonotype appeared many times. The gene calls are TRBV5-1 and TRBJ1-1; D remains unclear. Germline V gene data show CDR1 as SGHRS and CDR2 as YFSETQ. The CDR3 is 14 residues long. Trimming took off 9 bases at V and 1 base at J, with 16 bases between the two ends. The CDR3 region has the DNA TGCGCCACCCGATTCTTCGCCCAGAACACTGAAGCTTTCTTT. Protein sequence: CATRFFAQNTEAFF.

This clonotype was detected many times. V usage is TRBV27 and J usage is TRBJ2-1; 8 nucleotides align to TRBD2. The V segment lost 5 bases and the J segment 3 bases; nucleotides outside the gene matches: 15. Germline assignment: CDR1 MNHEY and CDR2 SMNVEV (reference sequence). The CDR3 totals 18 residues. The CDR3, as DNA: TGTGCCAGCAGTCCCGAGGGCGTCGCGGGGGGAAGCTACAATGAGCAGTTCTTC. This translates into CASSPEGVAGGSYNEQFF.

This clonotype appeared many times. The V call is TRBV7-2, the J call TRBJ2-7, with 7 bases matching TRBD1. V shed 3 bases and J 4 bases; nucleotides not matched to a gene: 3. Per germline, CDR1 SGHTA and CDR2 FQGNSA. The CDR3 is 13 residues long. The CDR3 nucleotides read TGTGCCAGCAGCTTTGACAGGGAGTACGAGCAGTACTTC. Translated, it gives CASSFDREYEQYF. The full variable domain, completed using reference TRBV7-2 and TRBJ2-7, is GAGVSQSPSNKVTEKGKDVELRCDPISGHTALYWYRQSLGQGLEFLIYFQGNSAPDKSGLPSDRFSAERTGGSVSTLTIQRTQQEDSAVYLCASSFDREYEQYFGPGTRLTVT.

This clonotype was recorded at least ten times. This chain connects TRBV5-1 to TRBJ1-1; D is unresolved. Trimming shortened V by 0 bases and J by 2 bases, and 11 bases separated the two germline ends. The CDR3 contains 15 residues. Looked up from germline, CDR1 is SGHRS and CDR2 is YFSETQ. In DNA form, the CDR3 reads TGCGCCAGCAGCTTGGTTTACGGCTCTAACACTGAAGCTTTCTTT. It is translated as CASSLVYGSNTEAFF.

The J gene is TRBJ2-7, the V gene TRBV29-1; D possibly corresponds to TRBD2 (5 bases). CDR1 and CDR2 from the germline V gene are SQVTM and ANQGSEA. Trimming removed 2 bases at V and 5 bases at J, with 13 bases between. This CDR3 is built from 13 residues. CDR3: CSVENGKIHEQYF. Written as DNA, the CDR3 is TGCAGCGTTGAAAACGGGAAGATACACGAGCAGTACTTC.

A few counts support this clonotype. The V call is TRBV20-1, the J call TRBJ1-1; the D is unclear. CDR3 size: 12 residues. Looked up from germline, CDR1 is DFQATT and CDR2 is SNEGSKA (reference sequence). The V end lost 7 bases, the J end lost 0 bases, and 9 bases lay between the germline ends. The CDR3 DNA reads as TGCAGTGGAAAACAGATGAACACTGAAGCTTTCTTT. Protein: CSGKQMNTEAFF.

This clonotype was observed many times. The genes are TRBV20-1 and TRBJ2-6, with unresolved D. The CDR3 consists of 12 residues. The V end lost 7 bases, the J end lost 0 bases, and 4 bases lay between the germline ends. Germline loops: CDR1 DFQATT, CDR2 SNEGSKA (reference sequence). CDR3 nucleotides: TGCAGTGGAGTCTCTGGGGCCAACGTCCTGACTTTC. Translation: CSGVSGANVLTF.

There are a few counts of this clonotype. The chain couples TRBV2 to TRBJ2-2; TRBD2 might be the D (5 bases). Trimming removed 3 bases from V and 2 bases from J, with 13 bases in between. Germline CDR1 and CDR2: SNHLY and FYNNEI. The CDR3 has 16 amino acids. CDR3 sequence reads: CASSDNARTNTGELFF. Written as DNA, the CDR3 is TGTGCCAGCAGTGATAACGCCAGGACTAACACCGGGGAGCTGTTTTTT.

J is TRBJ2-5 and V is TRBV2; no clear D. The CDR3 runs 14 residues. The V end was cut by 1 base, the J end by 4 bases, with 10 bases between. Germline assignment: CDR1 SNHLY and CDR2 FYNNEI. DNA for the CDR3: TGTGCCAGCAGTGAAGGAGTAGTGGCAGAGACCCAGTACTTC. It codes for CASSEGVVAETQYF.

Remarks on this clonotype: One base away lies a much larger clone, so this may be a sequencing read error. The rearrangement uses TRBV27 and TRBJ1-5, with D unresolved. There are 14 residues in the CDR3. The V and J ends lost 6 bases and 0 bases respectively, with 9 bases between them. From germline, CDR1 is MNHEY and CDR2 SMNVEV (reference sequence). The CDR3 reads CASRDGYSNQPQHF. DNA for the CDR3: TGTGCCAGCAGGGACGGCTATAGCAATCAGCCCCAGCATTTT.

A note on this clonotype: The junction differs from germline at one of its ends, possibly a read error. V and J are TRBV6-1 and TRBJ1-4, with D possibly TRBD1 on 5 matching bases. The CDR3 has 14 residues. Per germline, CDR1 MNHNS and CDR2 SASEGT. In DNA, the CDR3 is TGTGTCAGCAGTGAAGACAGAATTAATGAAAAACTGTTTTTT. This codes for CVSSEDRINEKLFF.

Regarding this clonotype: At one boundary the junction diverges from the germline segment, which might be a read error. The chain recombines TRBV5-1 with TRBJ2-4; the match to TRBD1 covers 8 bases. CDR1 is SGHRS, CDR2 YFSETQ, per germline. This CDR3 is built from 17 residues. As DNA, the CDR3 is TGCGCCGGCAGCCCCCCCCGTAGCGGACAGGGCTTGAACATTCAGTACTTC. Translation gives CAGSPPRSGQGLNIQYF.

This clonotype was picked up many times. This chain uses TRBV18 with TRBJ2-3, with 8 bases fitting TRBD1. Germline CDR1 is KGHSH and CDR2 is LQKENI. V lost 2 bases and J lost 2; bases outside the gene matches: 3. The CDR3 has 15 amino acids. CDR3 nucleotide sequence: TGTGCCAGCTCACCAACAGGGGGAGACACAGATACGCAGTATTTT. This encodes CASSPTGGDTDTQYF.

This clonotype was detected many times. V usage is TRBV5-8 and J usage is TRBJ2-3, with no clear D. CDR1 is SGHTS and CDR2 is YDEGEE in the germline V gene. The CDR3 is 16 residues long. The V end was cut by 0 bases, the J end by 0 bases, with 11 bases between. This CDR3 is CASSLASAASTDTQYF. The CDR3 coding sequence is TGTGCCAGCAGCTTGGCCTCGGCAGCTAGCACAGATACGCAGTATTTT.

This clonotype was counted at least ten times. The V and J genes are TRBV5-1 and TRBJ2-7; unclear D gene. V gave up 1 base and J gave up 2 bases, with 7 bases separating them. The germline V gene has CDR1 SGHRS and CDR2 YFSETQ. The CDR3 length is 13 residues. The CDR3 here is CASSLYSTYEQYF. In nucleotides, the CDR3 is TGCGCCAGCAGCTTGTATAGTACCTACGAGCAGTACTTC. Full variable domain (missing parts from reference TRBV5-1 and TRBJ2-7): KAGVTQTPRYLIKTRGQQVTLSCSPISGHRSVSWYQQTPGQGLQFLFEYFSETQRNKGNFPGRFSGRQFSNSRSEMNVSTLELGDSALYLCASSLYSTYEQYFGPGTRLTVT.

This clonotype showed up many times. V gene TRBV30 combines with J gene TRBJ2-5, with TRBD1 matching 7 bases. V lost 2 bases to trimming and J lost 5 bases; unmatched junction nucleotides: 5. Germline-derived CDR1 and CDR2 are GTSNPN and SVGIG (reference sequence). The CDR3 extends over 13 amino acids. The CDR3 bases are TGTGCCTGGAGTACAGGGGAAGGGGAGACCCAGTACTTC. As protein: CAWSTGEGETQYF. The full variable domain, rest sourced from reference TRBV30 and TRBJ2-5, is SQTIHQWPATLVQPVGSPLSLECTVEGTSNPNLYWYRQAAGRGLQLLFYSVGIGQISSEVPQNLSASRPQDRQFILSSKKLLLSDSGFYLCAWSTGEGETQYFGPGTRLLVL.